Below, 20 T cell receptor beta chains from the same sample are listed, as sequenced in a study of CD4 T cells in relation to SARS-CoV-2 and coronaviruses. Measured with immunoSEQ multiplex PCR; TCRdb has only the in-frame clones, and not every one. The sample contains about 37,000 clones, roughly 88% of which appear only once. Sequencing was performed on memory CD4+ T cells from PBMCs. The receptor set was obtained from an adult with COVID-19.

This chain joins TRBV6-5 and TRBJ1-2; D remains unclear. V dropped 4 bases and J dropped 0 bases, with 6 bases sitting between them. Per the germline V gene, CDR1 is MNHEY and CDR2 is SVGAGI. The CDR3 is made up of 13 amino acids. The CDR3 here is CASSSATNYGYTF. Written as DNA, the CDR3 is TGTGCCAGCAGTTCAGCTACTAACTATGGCTACACCTTC.

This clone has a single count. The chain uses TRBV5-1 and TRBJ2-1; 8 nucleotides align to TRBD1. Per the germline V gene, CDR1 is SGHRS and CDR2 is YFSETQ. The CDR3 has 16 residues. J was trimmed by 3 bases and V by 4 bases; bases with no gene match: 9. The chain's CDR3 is CASSLQPGQVYNEQFF. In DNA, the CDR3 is TGCGCCAGCAGCCTTCAACCGGGACAGGTCTACAATGAGCAGTTCTTC.

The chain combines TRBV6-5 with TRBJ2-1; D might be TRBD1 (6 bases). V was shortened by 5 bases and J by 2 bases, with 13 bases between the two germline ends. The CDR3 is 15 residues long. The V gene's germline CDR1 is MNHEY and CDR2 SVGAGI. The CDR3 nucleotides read TGTGCCAGCAGTAAAACGACAGGCACCTACAATGAGCAGTTCTTC. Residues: CASSKTTGTYNEQFF.

The CDR3, as DNA: TGTGCCAGTAGGGACGGCAGGGAGGCGCAGTATTTT. As protein: CASRDGREAQYF. This rearrangement joins TRBV19 to TRBJ2-3, with a possible D match to TRBD2 (6 bases). Germline loops: CDR1 LNHDA, CDR2 SQIVND (reference sequence). V was clipped by 6 bases and J by 10 bases, with 14 bases between them. The CDR3 extends over 12 amino acids. Full variable domain (outside the CDR3, taken from reference TRBV19 and TRBJ2-3): DGGITQSPKYLFRKEGQNVTLSCEQNLNHDAMYWYRQDPGQGLRLIYYSQIVNDFQKGDIAEGYSVSREKKESFPLTVTSAQKNPTAFYLCASRDGREAQYFGPGTRLTVL.

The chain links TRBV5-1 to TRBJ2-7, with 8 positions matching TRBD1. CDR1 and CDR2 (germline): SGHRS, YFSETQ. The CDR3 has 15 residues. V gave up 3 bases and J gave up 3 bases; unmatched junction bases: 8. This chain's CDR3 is CASSSQGAGNYEQYF. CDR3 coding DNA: TGCGCCAGCAGCTCCCAGGGGGCGGGGAACTACGAGCAGTACTTC.

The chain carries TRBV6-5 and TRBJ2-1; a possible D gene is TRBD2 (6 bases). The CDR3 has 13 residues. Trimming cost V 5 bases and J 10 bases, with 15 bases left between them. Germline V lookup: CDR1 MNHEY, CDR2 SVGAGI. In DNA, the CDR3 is TGTGCCAGCAGTACACTTTGGGGAGGCGAGCAGTTCTTC. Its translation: CASSTLWGGEQFF.

CDR3 in DNA: TGTGCCACCAGTGATTACAGGGGGCACACTGAGCAGTTCTTC. Translating it yields CATSDYRGHTEQFF. The chain joins TRBV24-1 to TRBJ2-1; 9 nucleotides align to TRBD1. Germline V gives CDR1 KGHDR, CDR2 SFDVKD. The CDR3 spans 14 residues. The ends lost 2 bases at V and 9 bases at J; junction bases unmatched: 4.

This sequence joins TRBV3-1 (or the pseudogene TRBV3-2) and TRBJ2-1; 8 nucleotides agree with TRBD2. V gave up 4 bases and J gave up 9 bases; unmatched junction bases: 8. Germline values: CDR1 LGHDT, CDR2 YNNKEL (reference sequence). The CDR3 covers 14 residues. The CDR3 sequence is CASSRSGSRSEQFF. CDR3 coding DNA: TGTGCCAGCAGCCGAAGCGGGAGTAGGAGTGAGCAGTTCTTC.

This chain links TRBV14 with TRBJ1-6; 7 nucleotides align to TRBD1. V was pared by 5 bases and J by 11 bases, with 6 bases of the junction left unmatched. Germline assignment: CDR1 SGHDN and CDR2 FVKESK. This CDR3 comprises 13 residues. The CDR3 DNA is TGTGCCAGCAGCATTGCAGGGGGAACACCCCTCCACTTT. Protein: CASSIAGGTPLHF.

This CDR3 reads CASSLGGQYNSPLHF. The CDR3 DNA is TGTGCCAGCAGCTTAGGGGGACAATATAATTCACCCCTCCACTTT. The genes are TRBV11-3 and TRBJ1-6; possible D gene TRBD1, 6 bases. The CDR3 spans 15 residues. V was pared by 1 base and J by 4 bases, with 8 bases between. Germline CDR1 reads SGHNT; CDR2 reads YENEEA.

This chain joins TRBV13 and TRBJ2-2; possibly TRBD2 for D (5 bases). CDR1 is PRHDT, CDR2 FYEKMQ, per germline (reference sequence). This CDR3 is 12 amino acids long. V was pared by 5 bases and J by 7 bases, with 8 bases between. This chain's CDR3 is CASSARDGELFF. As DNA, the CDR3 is TGTGCCAGCAGCGCCCGGGACGGGGAGCTGTTTTTT.

The CDR3 coding sequence is TGTGCCAGCAGCTTAGCGCTTGCGGGAGTGGAAGAGCAGTACTTC. It translates to CASSLALAGVEEQYF. The genes are TRBV7-9 and TRBJ2-7; 7 nucleotides match TRBD2. This CDR3 region has 15 residues. J lost 7 bases, V lost 0 bases, and 9 bases had no gene match. Germline CDR1 and CDR2: SEHNR and FQNEAQ (reference sequence).

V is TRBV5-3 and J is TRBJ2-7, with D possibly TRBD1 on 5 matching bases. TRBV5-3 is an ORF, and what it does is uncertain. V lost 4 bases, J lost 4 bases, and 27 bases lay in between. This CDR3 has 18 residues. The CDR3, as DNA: TGTGCCAGAAGCCTGTGGATGGGGCAGGCCCTAGAGCCATACGAGCAGTACTTC. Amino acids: CARSLWMGQALEPYEQYF.

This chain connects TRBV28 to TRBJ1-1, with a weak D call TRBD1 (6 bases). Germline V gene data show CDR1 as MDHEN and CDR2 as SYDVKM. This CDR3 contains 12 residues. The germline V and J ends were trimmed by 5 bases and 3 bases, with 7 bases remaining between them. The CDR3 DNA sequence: TGTGCCAGCAGTCCAGGGGACACTGAAGCTTTCTTT. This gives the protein CASSPGDTEAFF.

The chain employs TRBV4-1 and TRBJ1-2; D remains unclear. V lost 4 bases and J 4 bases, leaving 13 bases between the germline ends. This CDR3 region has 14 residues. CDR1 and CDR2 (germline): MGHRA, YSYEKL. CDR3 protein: CASSREVGGYGYTF. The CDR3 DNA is TGCGCCAGCAGCCGGGAGGTGGGCGGCTATGGCTACACCTTC.

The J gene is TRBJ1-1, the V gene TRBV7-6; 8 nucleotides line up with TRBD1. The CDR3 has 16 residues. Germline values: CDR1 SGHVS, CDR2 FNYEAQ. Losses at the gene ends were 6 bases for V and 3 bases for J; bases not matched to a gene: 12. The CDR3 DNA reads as TGTGCCAGCAGACCACCAGGGGGCCGGACTCACACTGAAGCTTTCTTT. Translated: CASRPPGGRTHTEAFF.

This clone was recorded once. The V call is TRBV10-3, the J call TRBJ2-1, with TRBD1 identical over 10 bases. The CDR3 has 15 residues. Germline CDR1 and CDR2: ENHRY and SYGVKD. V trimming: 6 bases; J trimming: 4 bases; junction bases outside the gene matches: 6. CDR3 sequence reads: CAISATGGAYNEQFF. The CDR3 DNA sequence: TGTGCCATCAGCGCGACAGGGGGCGCTTACAATGAGCAGTTCTTC.

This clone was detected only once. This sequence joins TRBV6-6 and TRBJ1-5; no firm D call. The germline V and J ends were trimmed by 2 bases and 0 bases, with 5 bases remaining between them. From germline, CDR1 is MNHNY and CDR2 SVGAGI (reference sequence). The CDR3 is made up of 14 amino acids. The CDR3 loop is CASSYENSNQPQHF. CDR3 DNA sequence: TGTGCCAGCAGTTACGAAAATAGCAATCAGCCCCAGCATTTT.

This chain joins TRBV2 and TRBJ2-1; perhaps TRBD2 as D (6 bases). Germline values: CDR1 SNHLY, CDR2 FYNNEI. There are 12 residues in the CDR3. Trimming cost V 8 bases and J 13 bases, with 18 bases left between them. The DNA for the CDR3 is TGTGCCAGCCGGCTGGGTAGCGGAGACCAGTTCTTC. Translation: CASRLGSGDQFF.

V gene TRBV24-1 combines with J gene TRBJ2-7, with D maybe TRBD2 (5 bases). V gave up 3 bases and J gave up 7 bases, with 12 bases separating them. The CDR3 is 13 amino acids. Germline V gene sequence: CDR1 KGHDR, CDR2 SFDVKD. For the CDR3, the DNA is TGTGCCACCAGTGATCCCGGGGTTAAGGAGCAGTACTTC. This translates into CATSDPGVKEQYF.